What follows are 20 T cell receptor beta chains derived from one specimen sequenced in a study of shared clonotypes between healthy human individuals (dated by TCRdb to the early 2020s). Preparation of the library involved the immunoSEQ multiplex PCR assay. The table comes from immuneACCESS by way of TCRdb, which keeps in-frame sequences with V and J called. Part of the clones is missing from these tables; in studies checked, under half for an unresolved V gene and the rest for unknown reasons. The sample table holds 230,000 or so clones, of which approximately 65% were seen once. Around 10% of the sample comes from the top ten. Sample: memory CD4+ T cells sorted from blood. The cell subset or site label corresponds to: CD45RA-negative fraction. These receptors came from a man aged 25-40 years in good health.

This chain connects TRBV6-5 to TRBJ2-7; a possible D gene is TRBD1 (6 bases). The CDR3 runs to 12 residues. CDR1 is MNHEY, CDR2 SVGAGI, per germline. Trimming pared 2 bases from V and 6 bases from J, leaving 8 bases between. Here the CDR3 reads CASSYLGGEQYF. The CDR3 nucleotides read TGTGCCAGCAGTTACCTAGGGGGCGAGCAGTACTTC.

The chain combines TRBV5-1 with TRBJ2-4; 9 bases are shared with TRBD1. Germline V gene data show CDR1 as SGHRS and CDR2 as YFSETQ. This CDR3 is 17 amino acids long. V was pared by 7 bases and J by 7 bases, with 18 bases of the junction left unmatched. For the CDR3, the DNA is TGCGCCAGCTCCCCGGTTGGAGGGACAGGGCTCCGCAACATTCAGTACTTC. This sequence encodes CASSPVGGTGLRNIQYF.

This chain joins TRBV4-3 and TRBJ2-1; D might be TRBD2 (7 bases). CDR1 LGHNA and CDR2 YSLEER come from the germline V gene. There are 17 residues in the CDR3. The V and J ends lost 0 bases and 3 bases respectively, with 15 bases between them. Written as DNA, the CDR3 is TGCGCCAGCAGCCAAGACGCGGGGGCGTCGCTCTACAATGAGCAGTTCTTC. Translated: CASSQDAGASLYNEQFF.

This clone was counted ten times or more. V and J are TRBV4-1 and TRBJ2-7; 7 bases match TRBD2. The CDR3 extends over 17 amino acids. The V and J ends lost 0 bases and 3 bases, in that order; junction bases with no gene match: 11. The germline gives CDR1 MGHRA, CDR2 YSYEKL. The chain's CDR3 is CASSQDNDRAGDYEQYF. In nucleotides, the CDR3 is TGCGCCAGCAGCCAAGATAACGATCGGGCGGGAGACTACGAGCAGTACTTC.

The chain has TRBV2 and TRBJ2-5; D remains ambiguous. The CDR3 consists of 14 residues. Trimming removed 8 bases at V and 2 bases at J, with 15 bases between. The germline V gene has CDR1 SNHLY and CDR2 FYNNEI. CDR3 region: CASLKERIQETQYF. The CDR3 nucleotides are TGTGCCAGCTTAAAAGAGAGAATACAAGAGACCCAGTACTTC.

This clone was seen many times. The gene calls are TRBV10-1 and TRBJ2-1, with D possibly being TRBD1 (5 bases). Germline values: CDR1 WNHNN, CDR2 SYGVQD (reference sequence). This CDR3 spans 12 amino acids. V was clipped by 4 bases and J by 9 bases, with 10 bases between them. The CDR3 sequence is CASSVRRGEQFF. As DNA, the CDR3 is TGCGCCAGCAGTGTCCGAAGGGGTGAGCAGTTCTTC.

This clone was seen a handful of times. This chain joins TRBV16 and TRBJ2-5, with D possibly matching TRBD2 (7 bases). CDR1 and CDR2 (germline): KGHSY, FQNENV. The CDR3 has 15 amino acids. The ends were cut back, 0 bases at V and 5 bases at J, with 13 bases in the middle. The CDR3 is CASSQSWGGAETQYF. In nucleotides, the CDR3 is TGTGCCAGCAGCCAATCTTGGGGGGGCGCGGAGACCCAGTACTTC.

The rearrangement links TRBV4-3 to TRBJ1-5, with no clear D. Germline CDR1 and CDR2: LGHNA and YSLEER. This CDR3 region has 14 residues. V lost 2 bases and J lost 2, with 7 bases in between. CDR3 residues: CASSQSGGNQPQHF. Here the CDR3 DNA reads TGCGCCAGCAGCCAATCAGGAGGCAATCAGCCCCAGCATTTT.

This clone was counted ten times or more. The chain is built from TRBV5-1 and TRBJ2-5; D is undetermined. Deletions cut 4 bases from V and 5 bases from J, with 18 bases between. Looked up from germline, CDR1 is SGHRS and CDR2 is YFSETQ. The CDR3 is made up of 15 amino acids. This CDR3 reads CASSPLASARETQYF. The CDR3 bases are TGCGCCAGCAGCCCCCTTGCGAGTGCCCGCGAGACCCAGTACTTC. The full variable domain, with the rest looked up from reference TRBV5-1 and TRBJ2-5, is KAGVTQTPRYLIKTRGQQVTLSCSPISGHRSVSWYQQTPGQGLQFLFEYFSETQRNKGNFPGRFSGRQFSNSRSEMNVSTLELGDSALYLCASSPLASARETQYFGPGTRLLVL.

The chain couples TRBV28 to TRBJ2-3; 7 bases align to TRBD2. The ends lost 7 bases at V and 6 bases at J; junction bases unmatched: 16. The CDR3 sequence is 16 residues long. Germline loops: CDR1 MDHEN, CDR2 SYDVKM. The CDR3 loop is CASIPGGTPRGDTQYF. For the CDR3, the DNA is TGTGCCAGCATCCCGGGAGGCACCCCCCGGGGGGATACGCAGTATTTT.

This clone was seen only a few times. CDR3 in amino acids: CASSSPGARANVLTF. CDR3 coding DNA: TGCGCCAGCAGCTCCCCGGGCGCCCGGGCCAACGTCCTGACTTTC. The rearrangement links TRBV5-1 to TRBJ2-6; D not resolved. CDR1 and CDR2 from the germline V gene are SGHRS and YFSETQ. Trimming took 3 bases from V and 5 from J, leaving 12 bases between them. The CDR3 has 15 amino acids.

This clone was detected a few times. The chain has TRBV5-1 and TRBJ2-2, with 11 bases aligning to TRBD2. J gave up 0 bases and V 4 bases, and 5 bases lay outside the gene matches. Germline assignment: CDR1 SGHRS and CDR2 YFSETQ. The CDR3 length is 17 residues. The CDR3 is CASSPRLAGPNTGELFF. CDR3 bases: TGCGCCAGCAGCCCAAGACTAGCGGGGCCGAACACCGGGGAGCTGTTTTTT.

This chain joins TRBV7-7 and TRBJ2-1; TRBD2 aligns across 10 bases. This CDR3 spans 15 amino acids. CDR1 SSHAT and CDR2 FNYEAQ come from the germline V gene (reference sequence). Losses at the gene ends were 3 bases for V and 6 bases for J; bases not matched to a gene: 5. The CDR3 DNA sequence: TGTGCCAGCAGCTTTAGGGCTAGCGGGAGCAATGAGCAGTTCTTC. This codes for CASSFRASGSNEQFF.

The chain carries TRBV2 and TRBJ1-2, with D maybe TRBD1 (5 bases). CDR3 size: 15 residues. With 0 bases removed from V and 0 bases from J, the gap between germline ends came to 8 bases. CDR1 is SNHLY and CDR2 is FYNNEI in the germline V gene. The chain's CDR3 is CASSEALTANYGYTF. The CDR3 DNA follows: TGTGCCAGCAGTGAAGCCTTGACAGCTAACTATGGCTACACCTTC. The full variable domain, with the rest looked up from reference TRBV2 and TRBJ1-2, is EPEVTQTPSHQVTQMGQEVILRCVPISNHLYFYWYRQILGQKVEFLVSFYNNEISEKSEIFDDQFSVERPDGSNFTLKIRSTKLEDSAMYFCASSEALTANYGYTFGSGTRLTVV.

This CDR3 is CASGGQGADTQYF. CDR3 bases: TGTGCCAGCGGGGGACAGGGTGCAGATACGCAGTATTTT. V is TRBV7-9 and J is TRBJ2-3; 9 bases align to TRBD1. CDR1 SEHNR and CDR2 FQNEAQ come from the germline V gene (reference sequence). V trimming: 8 bases; J trimming: 4 bases; junction bases outside the gene matches: 4. The CDR3 loop spans 13 amino acids.

The chain joins TRBV19 to TRBJ2-4; D is perhaps TRBD1 or TRBD2 (5 bases each). Trimming removed 4 bases from V and 4 bases from J, with 11 bases in between. Germline CDR1 reads LNHDA; CDR2 reads SQIVND (reference sequence). The CDR3 length is 14 residues. DNA for the CDR3: TGTGCCAGTAGTACGTGGGACGGGAAAAACATTCAGTACTTC. Translation gives CASSTWDGKNIQYF. The full variable domain, completed using reference TRBV19 and TRBJ2-4, is DGGITQSPKYLFRKEGQNVTLSCEQNLNHDAMYWYRQDPGQGLRLIYYSQIVNDFQKGDIAEGYSVSREKKESFPLTVTSAQKNPTAFYLCASSTWDGKNIQYFGAGTRLSVL.

V is TRBV9 and J is TRBJ2-3; the D is unclear. The CDR3 sequence is 13 residues long. The ends were cut back, 0 bases at V and 4 bases at J, with 6 bases in the middle. The V gene's germline CDR1 is SGDLS and CDR2 YYNGEE. CDR3 residues: CASSVEGSDTQYF. DNA of the CDR3: TGTGCCAGCAGCGTAGAAGGGTCAGATACGCAGTATTTT.

This clone was picked up one time. V usage is TRBV7-2 and J usage is TRBJ2-1; TRBD1 or TRBD2 may be the D gene (5 bases each). V gave up 2 bases and J gave up 9 bases, with 11 bases separating them. From germline, CDR1 is SGHTA and CDR2 FQGNSA. There are 13 residues in the CDR3. CDR3: CASSLPSRVEQFF. The DNA of the CDR3 is TGTGCCAGCAGCTTACCTAGCAGGGTTGAGCAGTTCTTC.

The chain links TRBV5-6 to TRBJ2-1, with a possible D match to TRBD2 (5 bases). V was clipped by 4 bases and J by 6 bases, with 11 bases between them. The CDR3 totals 13 residues. Germline V CDR1 and CDR2: SGHDT, YYEEEE. CDR3 nucleotides: TGTGCCAGCAGCCTTCTAGCCTTCAATGAGCAGTTCTTC. This codes for CASSLLAFNEQFF.

This clone was counted many times. The chain employs TRBV7-2 and TRBJ2-5; TRBD2 is a possible D gene (5 bases). V dropped 5 bases and J dropped 2 bases, with 24 bases sitting between them. From germline, CDR1 is SGHTA and CDR2 FQGNSA. The CDR3 spans 18 residues. Here the CDR3 DNA reads TGTGCCAGCAGCCCCATTGGGGTTGGCAGACTACTTCAAGAGACCCAGTACTTC. It encodes CASSPIGVGRLLQETQYF.